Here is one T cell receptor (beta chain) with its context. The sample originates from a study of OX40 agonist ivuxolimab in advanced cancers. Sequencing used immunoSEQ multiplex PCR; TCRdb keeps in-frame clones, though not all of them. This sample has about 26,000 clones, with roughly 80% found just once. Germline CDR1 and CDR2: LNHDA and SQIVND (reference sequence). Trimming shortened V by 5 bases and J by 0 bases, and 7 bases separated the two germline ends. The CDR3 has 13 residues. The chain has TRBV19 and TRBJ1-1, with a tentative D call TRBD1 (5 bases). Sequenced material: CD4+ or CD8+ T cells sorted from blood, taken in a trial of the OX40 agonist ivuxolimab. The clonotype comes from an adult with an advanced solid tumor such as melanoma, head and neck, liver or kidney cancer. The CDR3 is CASSGTLNTEAFF. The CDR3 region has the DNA TGTGCCAGTAGTGGGACCCTGAACACTGAAGCTTTCTTT.